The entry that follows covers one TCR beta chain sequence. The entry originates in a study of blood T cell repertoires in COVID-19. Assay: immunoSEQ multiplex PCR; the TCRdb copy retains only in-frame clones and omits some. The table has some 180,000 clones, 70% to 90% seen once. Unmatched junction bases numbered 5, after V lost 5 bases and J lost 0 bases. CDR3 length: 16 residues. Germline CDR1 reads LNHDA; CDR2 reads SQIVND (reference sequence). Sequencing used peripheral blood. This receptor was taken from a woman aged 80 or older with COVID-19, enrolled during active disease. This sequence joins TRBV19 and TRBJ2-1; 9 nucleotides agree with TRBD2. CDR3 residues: CASSLFSGSSYNEQFF. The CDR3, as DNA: TGTGCCAGTAGTCTTTTTAGCGGGAGCTCCTACAATGAGCAGTTCTTC.